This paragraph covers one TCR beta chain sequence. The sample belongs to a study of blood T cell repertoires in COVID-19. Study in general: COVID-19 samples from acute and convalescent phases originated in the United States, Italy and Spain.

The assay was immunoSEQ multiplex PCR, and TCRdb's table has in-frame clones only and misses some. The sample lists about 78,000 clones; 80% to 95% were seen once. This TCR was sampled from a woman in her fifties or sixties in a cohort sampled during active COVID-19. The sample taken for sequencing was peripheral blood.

The CDR3 region is CSATGSGELFF. The CDR3 DNA sequence: TGCAGTGCTACAGGGTCCGGGGAGCTGTTTTTT. The chain recombines TRBV20-1 with TRBJ2-2; D perhaps matches TRBD1 (5 bases). This CDR3 has 11 amino acids. The germline V and J ends were trimmed by 4 bases and 6 bases, with 6 bases remaining between them. Looked up from germline, CDR1 is DFQATT and CDR2 is SNEGSKA (reference sequence).